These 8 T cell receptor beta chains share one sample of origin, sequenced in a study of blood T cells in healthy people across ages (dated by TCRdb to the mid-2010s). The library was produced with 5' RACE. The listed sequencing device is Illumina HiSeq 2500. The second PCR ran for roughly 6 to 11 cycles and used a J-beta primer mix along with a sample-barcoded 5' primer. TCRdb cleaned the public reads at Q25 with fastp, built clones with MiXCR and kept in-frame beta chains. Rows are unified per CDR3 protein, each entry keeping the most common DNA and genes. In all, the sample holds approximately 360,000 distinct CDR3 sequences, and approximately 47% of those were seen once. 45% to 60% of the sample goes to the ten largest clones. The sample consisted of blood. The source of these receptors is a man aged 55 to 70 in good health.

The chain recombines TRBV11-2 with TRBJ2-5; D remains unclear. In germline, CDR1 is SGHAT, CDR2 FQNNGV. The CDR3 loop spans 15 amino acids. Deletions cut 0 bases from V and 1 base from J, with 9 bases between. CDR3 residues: CASSLDFLPQETQYF. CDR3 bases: TGTGCCAGCAGCTTAGATTTTCTCCCCCAAGAGACCCAGTACTTC.

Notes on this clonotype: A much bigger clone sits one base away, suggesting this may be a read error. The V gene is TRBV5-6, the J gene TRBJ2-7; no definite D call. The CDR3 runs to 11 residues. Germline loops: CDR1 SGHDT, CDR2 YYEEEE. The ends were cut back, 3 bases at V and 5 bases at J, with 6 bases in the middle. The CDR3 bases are TGTGCCAGCAGCTCCCTCCACGAGCAGTACTTC. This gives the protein CASSSLHEQYF.

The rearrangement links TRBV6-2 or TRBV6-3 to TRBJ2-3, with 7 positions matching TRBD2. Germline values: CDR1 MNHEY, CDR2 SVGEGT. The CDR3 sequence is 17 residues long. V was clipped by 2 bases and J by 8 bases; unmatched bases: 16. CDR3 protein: CASSYGGTTSRRGTQYF. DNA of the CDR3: TGTGCCAGCAGTTACGGCGGGACTACTTCCCGACGGGGTACGCAGTATTTT.

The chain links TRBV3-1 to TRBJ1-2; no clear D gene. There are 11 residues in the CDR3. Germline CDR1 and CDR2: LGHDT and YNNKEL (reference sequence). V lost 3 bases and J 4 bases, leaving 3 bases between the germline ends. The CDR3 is CASSHTYGYTF. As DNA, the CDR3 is TGTGCCAGCAGCCATACCTATGGCTACACCTTC.

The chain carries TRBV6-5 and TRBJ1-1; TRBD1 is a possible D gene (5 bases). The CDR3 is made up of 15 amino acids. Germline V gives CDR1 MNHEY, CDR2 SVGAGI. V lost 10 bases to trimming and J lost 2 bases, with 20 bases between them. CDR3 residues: CATRPRGVINTEAFF. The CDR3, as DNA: TGTGCCACCAGGCCCCGGGGGGTAATAAACACTGAAGCTTTCTTT.

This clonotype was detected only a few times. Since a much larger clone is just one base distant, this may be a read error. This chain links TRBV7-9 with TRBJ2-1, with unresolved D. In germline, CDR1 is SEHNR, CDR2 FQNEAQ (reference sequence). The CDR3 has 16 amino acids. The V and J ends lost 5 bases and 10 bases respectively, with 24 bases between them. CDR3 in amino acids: CASSPGMVPDFGEQFF. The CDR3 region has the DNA TGTGCCAGCAGCCCTGGGATGGTCCCCGACTTTGGGGAGCAGTTCTTC.

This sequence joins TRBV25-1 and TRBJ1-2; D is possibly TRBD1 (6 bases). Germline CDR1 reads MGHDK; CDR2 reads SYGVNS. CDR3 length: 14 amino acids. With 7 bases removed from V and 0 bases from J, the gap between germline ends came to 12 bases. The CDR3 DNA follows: TGTGCCAGCACCGCGGACAGTACTAACTATGGCTACACCTTC. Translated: CASTADSTNYGYTF.

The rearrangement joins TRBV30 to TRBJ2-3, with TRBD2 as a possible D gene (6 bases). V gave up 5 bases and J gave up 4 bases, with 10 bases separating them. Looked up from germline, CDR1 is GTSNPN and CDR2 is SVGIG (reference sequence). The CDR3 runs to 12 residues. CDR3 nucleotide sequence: TGTGCCTGGGGCACTAGCCCAGATACGCAGTATTTT. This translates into CAWGTSPDTQYF.